This T cell receptor (beta chain) is drawn from a study of T-cell reconstitution after alpha-beta-depleted transplantation in children. The study, taken as a whole, reports: Among T cells one year after transplant, newly produced cells accounted for most counts and diversity. Reportedly, only several hundred clones from non-depleted graft cells drove alpha-beta T-cell counts at about two months. From surviving recipient T cells and thymic progenitors came the high day-60 TCRbeta diversity observed in some patients.

This CDR3 is 15 amino acids long. This clonotype was counted ten times or more. Its target is unknown. The library targeted TCRbeta and was prepared with unique molecular identifiers. TCRdb processed the PCR reads anew with MiXCR; each CDR3 protein has one entry. The sample carries around 580,000 distinct CDR3 sequences, under 30% recorded once. The chain recombines TRBV21-1 with TRBJ2-5; TRBD2, the table's D call, was not compared with the DNA. TRBV21-1 is a known pseudogene. This specimen was PBMCs, mostly from graft donor cells, taken 360 days after TCRalphabeta/CD19-depleted stem cell transplant. This clonotype was obtained from a boy younger than two who had a stem cell transplant for acute myeloid leukemia, so the T cells may come from the graft donor. CDR3 DNA sequence: TGTGCCAGCAGACTCTGGACTAGCGGTCAAGAGACCCAGTACTTC. Amino acid sequence: CASRLWTSGQETQYF.